The sequence of this T cell receptor (beta chain) was determined in a study of regulatory T cells in long-lasting Graves disease. Time point noted: newly diagnosed GD, antithyroid drugs for less than 3 months. From PBMCs, RNA was extracted and then used to make the TCR library. Overall study results and limits: Whereas new patients shared 950 to 1,000 public clonotypes, persistent patients shared more, at approximately 2,700. Persistent Graves' patients showed less TCR diversity than newly diagnosed patients showed.

The V gene's germline CDR1 is MNHEY and CDR2 SVGEGT. Trimming removed 0 bases from V and 0 bases from J, with 9 bases in between. The CDR3 is 16 amino acids. This clonotype has at least ten counts. The antigen is not known. With iRepertoire HTBI primers and Arm-PCR of CDR3 regions, TCR beta libraries were built. TCRdb called the multiplex PCR reads again in MiXCR, with one record for every CDR3 protein. The table includes 300,000 to 400,000 distinct CDR3 sequences, roughly a sixth detected once. The source material was peripheral blood mononuclear cells (PBMCs), sampled at new diagnosis, from a patient treated with antithyroid drugs. The receptor was isolated from a female donor with Graves disease. V usage is TRBV6-2 or TRBV6-3 and J usage is TRBJ2-1; D gene ambiguous. The CDR3 spells CASSYSGSSSYNEQFF. The CDR3 DNA reads TGTGCCAGCAGTTACTCGGGTTCGAGCTCCTACAATGAGCAGTTCTTC.